Described below is a single T cell receptor (beta chain) sequence and its context. As yet, its antigen is unknown. The repertoire was sequenced with immunoSEQ multiplex PCR; TCRdb's copy has only in-frame clones and lacks some. The sample holds about 63,000 clones, approximately 80% seen once. V gave up 5 bases and J gave up 8 bases; unmatched junction bases: 10. The CDR3 length is 14 residues. Germline V gives CDR1 MNHEY, CDR2 SMNVEV (reference sequence). The sample belongs to a study of early stage breast cancer tumors. Study-level points and caveats: Tumor and normal breast were distinguished via blood comparison in most of the 16 patients.

This chain uses TRBV27 with TRBJ1-2; TRBD1 matches 8 bases. The sample comprised blood. The clonotype was recovered from a young adult with breast cancer. The CDR3 is CASSPTSRGLGYTF. Written as DNA, the CDR3 is TGTGCCAGCAGTCCGACGAGCAGGGGGCTAGGCTACACCTTC.